These 30 T cell receptor beta chains share one sample of origin, sequenced in a study of cytomegalovirus exposure and HLA in healthy donors. Primers for the PCR totalled 60 Vbeta and 13 Jbeta. TCRdb's table, derived via immunoSEQ multiplex PCR, lists solely in-frame clones and lacks some. The sample holds 150,000 or so clones, approximately 80% seen once. The source material was PBMCs. All receptors derive from a male donor in good health and CMV-seropositive.

CDR3 coding DNA: TGTGCCAGCAGTGCCCGACAGGGCCGCACTGAAGCTTTCTTT. Residues: CASSARQGRTEAFF. V gene TRBV6-1 combines with J gene TRBJ1-1, with 7 bases lining up with TRBD1. With V trimmed by 4 bases and J by 4 bases, 6 bases remained unmatched. CDR1 MNHNS and CDR2 SASEGT come from the germline V gene. CDR3 length: 14 amino acids.

CDR3 sequence reads: CASSITQGASEQYF. The DNA of the CDR3 is TGTGCCAGCAGTATCACACAGGGGGCTAGCGAGCAGTACTTC. V and J are TRBV27 and TRBJ2-7, with 9 bases lining up with TRBD1. Germline CDR1 is MNHEY and CDR2 is SMNVEV (reference sequence). Trimming removed 5 bases from V and 6 bases from J; junction bases left unmatched: 8. There are 14 residues in the CDR3.

CDR3 DNA sequence: TGTGCCAGCAATGGACTAGCGGGAATGTCGGAGACCCAGTACTTC. It codes for CASNGLAGMSETQYF. The rearrangement links TRBV2 to TRBJ2-5; 12 bases map to TRBD2. CDR1 is SNHLY, CDR2 FYNNEI, per germline. This CDR3 has 15 amino acids. V shed 7 bases, J shed 5 bases, and the junction held 8 bases outside the gene matches.

J is TRBJ1-1 and V is TRBV7-9; D is unresolved. The CDR3 runs to 14 residues. The V end lost 7 bases, the J end lost 1 base, and 13 bases lay between the germline ends. Germline V CDR1 and CDR2: SEHNR, FQNEAQ (reference sequence). CDR3: CASNPREGNTEAFF. The CDR3 region has the DNA TGTGCCAGCAACCCGCGGGAGGGGAACACTGAAGCTTTCTTT.

This clone appeared a few times. The rearrangement links TRBV28 to TRBJ2-3, with D perhaps matching TRBD2 (6 bases). The CDR3 length is 18 residues. Per the germline V gene, CDR1 is MDHEN and CDR2 is SYDVKM. Trimming took off 2 bases at V and 2 bases at J, with 20 bases between the two ends. CDR3 sequence: CASSLGAGRGINTDTQYF. The CDR3 DNA reads TGTGCCAGCAGTTTAGGGGCAGGGCGGGGTATCAACACAGATACGCAGTATTTT.

This sequence joins TRBV29-1 and TRBJ2-5; D possibly corresponds to TRBD1 (6 bases). With the DNA end fitting TRBJ2-7 better, the J assignment may be wrong. Germline-derived CDR1 and CDR2 are SQVTM and ANQGSEA. This CDR3 is built from 12 residues. The CDR3 nucleotides read TGCAGCGTTCGTCGGGACACCCACGAGCAGTACTTC. Protein: CSVRRDTHEQYF.

The CDR3: CASSVERGSGEQFF. The CDR3, as DNA: TGTGCCAGCAGTGTAGAACGGGGGAGCGGTGAGCAGTTCTTC. This chain connects TRBV6-4 to TRBJ2-1; D may be TRBD2 (6 bases). The CDR3 is 14 residues long. Germline V gives CDR1 MRHNA, CDR2 SNTAGT. V was cut by 4 bases and J by 9 bases, with 16 bases left in between.

The chain carries TRBV5-1 and TRBJ2-2, with 9 bases that match TRBD1. CDR1 and CDR2 from the germline V gene are SGHRS and YFSETQ. CDR3 size: 17 residues. V lost 5 bases and J lost 12; bases outside the gene matches: 20. The CDR3 coding sequence is TGCGCCAGCAGTCAAAGGGGACAGGGTAGGACACCGGGAAAGCTGTTTTTT. Its translation is CASSQRGQGRTPGKLFF.

V and J are TRBV19 and TRBJ2-7, with 8 positions matching TRBD1. The CDR3 contains 15 residues. The trim removed 4 bases at V and 3 bases at J, leaving 8 bases unmatched. Germline-derived CDR1 and CDR2 are LNHDA and SQIVND (reference sequence). The CDR3 is CASSRQGPRGYEQYF. The CDR3 nucleotides are TGTGCCAGTAGTAGACAGGGGCCCAGAGGCTACGAGCAGTACTTC.

This sequence joins TRBV27 and TRBJ2-5; 12 positions agree with TRBD1. With 7 bases clipped from V and 4 bases from J, the junction kept 4 bases outside the gene matches. Germline V gene data show CDR1 as MNHEY and CDR2 as SMNVEV (reference sequence). The CDR3 contains 14 residues. CDR3 nucleotides: TGTGCCAGCAAGGGGACAGGGGGCCCAGAGACCCAGTACTTC. It codes for CASKGTGGPETQYF.

Of note for this clone: The junction differs from germline at one of its ends, possibly a read error. This CDR3 reads CAWSVPLAGAENSQYF. The CDR3 nucleotides read TGTGCCTGGAGTGTCCCACTAGCGGGAGCGGAAAACAGTCAGTACTTC. The rearrangement uses TRBV30 and TRBJ2-4, with TRBD2 matching 11 bases. Germline V CDR1 and CDR2: GTSNPN, SVGIG (reference sequence). The CDR3 covers 16 residues.

V gene TRBV19 combines with J gene TRBJ2-4, with a weak D call TRBD1 (5 bases). Trimming took off 6 bases at V and 0 bases at J, with 21 bases between the two ends. This CDR3 comprises 18 residues. From germline, CDR1 is LNHDA and CDR2 SQIVND (reference sequence). Written as DNA, the CDR3 is TGTGCCAGTAGCGAACAGGAGACGATAACCTTAGCCAAAAACATTCAGTACTTC. It yields the protein CASSEQETITLAKNIQYF.

V usage is TRBV9 and J usage is TRBJ2-1; TRBD2 might be the D (6 bases). The V gene's germline CDR1 is SGDLS and CDR2 YYNGEE. This CDR3 has 17 residues. V was pared by 0 bases and J by 5 bases, with 18 bases between. CDR3 nucleotides: TGTGCCAGCAGCGTAGAGCAGCGGGCCTTGCCCAACAATGAGCAGTTCTTC. Translating it yields CASSVEQRALPNNEQFF. The full variable domain, its missing parts supplied by reference TRBV9 and TRBJ2-1, is DSGVTQTPKHLITATGQRVTLRCSPRSGDLSVYWYQQSLDQGLQFLIQYYNGEERAKGNILERFSAQQFPDLHSELNLSSLELGDSALYFCASSVEQRALPNNEQFFGPGTRLTVL.

The J gene is TRBJ2-7, the V gene TRBV30, with 14 bases lining up with TRBD2. V was pared by 0 bases and J by 2 bases, with 9 bases of the junction left unmatched. CDR3 length: 18 residues. Germline CDR1 and CDR2: GTSNPN and SVGIG (reference sequence). CDR3 residues: CAWSVRLAGGLVPYEQYF. CDR3 bases: TGTGCCTGGAGTGTACGACTAGCGGGAGGGTTAGTTCCCTACGAGCAGTACTTC.

DNA of the CDR3: TGTGCCAGCAGCTTAGGACTAGGGACAGCTGGAAACACCATATATTTT. Translation: CASSLGLGTAGNTIYF. V is TRBV7-9 and J is TRBJ1-3, with TRBD1 matching over 7 bases. Looked up from germline, CDR1 is SEHNR and CDR2 is FQNEAQ (reference sequence). The CDR3 is made up of 16 amino acids. V gave up 1 base and J gave up 2 bases; unmatched junction bases: 5.

This chain links TRBV11-2 with TRBJ1-5; D is uncertain. The CDR3 loop spans 15 amino acids. Per the germline V gene, CDR1 is SGHAT and CDR2 is FQNNGV. V was cut by 0 bases and J by 3 bases, with 9 bases left in between. The DNA for the CDR3 is TGTGCCAGCAGCTTAGAACACAGCACCAATCAGCCCCAGCATTTT. It yields the protein CASSLEHSTNQPQHF.

The V and J genes are TRBV27 and TRBJ1-3, with a possible D match to TRBD1 (5 bases). This CDR3 region has 17 residues. Per germline, CDR1 MNHEY and CDR2 SMNVEV (reference sequence). Trimming removed 0 bases at V and 2 bases at J, with 14 bases between. This CDR3 reads CASSLSWGDATGNTIYF. CDR3 coding DNA: TGTGCCAGCAGTTTATCGTGGGGGGATGCGACTGGAAACACCATATATTTT.

The CDR3, as DNA: TGTGCCATCTCTCGGACAGGGTCTGCCTACGAGCAGTACTTC. It translates to CAISRTGSAYEQYF. The chain couples TRBV10-3 to TRBJ2-7; 8 nucleotides match TRBD1. The CDR3 consists of 14 residues. The V gene end was trimmed by 8 bases and the J gene end by 2 bases; junction bases not matched to a gene: 8. In germline, CDR1 is ENHRY, CDR2 SYGVKD.

This chain links TRBV30 with TRBJ1-2; tentative D call: TRBD1 (6 bases). Deletions cut 4 bases from V and 5 bases from J, with 14 bases between. The CDR3 consists of 13 residues. Germline CDR1 reads GTSNPN; CDR2 reads SVGIG (reference sequence). In DNA, the CDR3 is TGTGCCTGGAATGTCTTAACAGGGTATGGCTACACCTTC. Its protein product is CAWNVLTGYGYTF.

A few counts support this clone. This sequence joins TRBV21-1 and TRBJ1-5; the table's D call, TRBD1, was not checked against the DNA. TRBV21-1 is flagged as a pseudogene. The CDR3 extends over 14 amino acids. CDR3 bases: TGTGCCAGCAACCAGGACAGGCCTCACCAGCCCCAGCATTTT. Its translation is CASNQDRPHQPQHF.

This sequence joins TRBV27 and TRBJ2-5, with 11 nucleotides matching TRBD2. The V and J ends lost 6 bases and 11 bases, in that order; junction bases with no gene match: 17. This CDR3 is built from 16 residues. Germline V gene data show CDR1 as MNHEY and CDR2 as SMNVEV (reference sequence). CDR3 sequence: CASSPDGSGRAWEQYF. The CDR3 nucleotides read TGTGCCAGCAGCCCGGACGGTAGCGGGAGGGCGTGGGAGCAGTACTTC.

V is TRBV21-1 and J is TRBJ2-1; TRBD2 is taken as the D call from the table, unchecked against the DNA. TRBV21-1 constitutes a pseudogene. This CDR3 is built from 17 residues. DNA for the CDR3: TGTGCCAGCAGCGAGAGGAGTCTAGAGCGGGGGGACGATGAGCAGTTCTTC. Translating it yields CASSERSLERGDDEQFF.

This sequence joins TRBV5-1 and TRBJ2-3; 7 bases map to TRBD2. CDR1 SGHRS and CDR2 YFSETQ come from the germline V gene. J was trimmed by 2 bases and V by 0 bases; bases with no gene match: 3. This CDR3 is 15 amino acids long. CDR3 region: CASSLESGNTDTQYF. Here the CDR3 DNA reads TGCGCCAGCAGCTTGGAGAGCGGGAACACAGATACGCAGTATTTT. Full variable domain (outside the CDR3, taken from reference TRBV5-1 and TRBJ2-3): KAGVTQTPRYLIKTRGQQVTLSCSPISGHRSVSWYQQTPGQGLQFLFEYFSETQRNKGNFPGRFSGRQFSNSRSEMNVSTLELGDSALYLCASSLESGNTDTQYFGPGTRLTVL.

The V gene is TRBV30, the J gene TRBJ2-2, with TRBD2 matching over 7 bases. Germline-derived CDR1 and CDR2 are GTSNPN and SVGIG (reference sequence). Germline trimming cut 2 bases from V and 7 bases from J; bases unmatched to any gene: 7. CDR3 size: 14 residues. CDR3 protein: CAWSRTGEGGELFF. The CDR3 DNA follows: TGTGCCTGGAGTCGAACGGGGGAGGGCGGGGAGCTGTTTTTT.

Remarks on this clone: Its ends do not fully match the called genes, so a read error is possible. The chain links TRBV5-1 to TRBJ2-6, with TRBD1 matching over 12 bases. Germline loops: CDR1 SGHRS, CDR2 YFSETQ. This CDR3 is 19 amino acids long. The CDR3 loop is CASSSSGTGGSAGANGLTF. The CDR3 DNA reads as TGCGCCAGCAGCTCGTCCGGGACAGGGGGCTCCGCTGGGGCCAACGGCCTGACTTTC. Together with reference TRBV5-1 and TRBJ2-6, the CDR3 gives the full variable domain: KAGVTQTPRYLIKTRGQQVTLSCSPISGHRSVSWYQQTPGQGLQFLFEYFSETQRNKGNFPGRFSGRQFSNSRSEMNVSTLELGDSALYLCASSSSGTGGSAGANGLTFGAGSRLTVL.

The J gene is TRBJ2-5, the V gene TRBV30, with D possibly being TRBD2 (5 bases). V lost 1 base and J 5 bases, leaving 14 bases between the germline ends. Germline V lookup: CDR1 GTSNPN, CDR2 SVGIG (reference sequence). The CDR3 sequence is 14 residues long. The chain's CDR3 is CAWSGAREWETQYF. The CDR3 DNA sequence: TGTGCCTGGAGTGGGGCTAGGGAGTGGGAGACCCAGTACTTC.

This chain uses TRBV11-2 with TRBJ1-4; weak D call: TRBD1 (6 bases). Trimming left V 4 bases short and J 4 bases short, with 16 bases between. CDR1 and CDR2 from the germline V gene are SGHAT and FQNNGV. The CDR3 extends over 16 amino acids. CDR3 loop: CASSSGQPSSNEKLFF. The CDR3 nucleotides are TGTGCCAGCAGCTCCGGACAGCCTTCGAGTAATGAAAAACTGTTTTTT. The entire variable domain, with the rest obtained from reference TRBV11-2 and TRBJ1-4, is as follows: EAGVAQSPRYKIIEKRQSVAFWCNPISGHATLYWYQQILGQGPKLLIQFQNNGVVDDSQLPKDRFSAERLKGVDSTLKIQPAKLEDSAVYLCASSSGQPSSNEKLFFGSGTQLSVL.

This chain uses TRBV4-3 with TRBJ2-7; TRBD2 matches 8 bases. The germline gives CDR1 LGHNA, CDR2 YSLEER. The junction had 5 bases not matched to a gene; V was cut back by 1 base and J by 3 bases. The CDR3 loop spans 15 amino acids. In nucleotides, the CDR3 is TGCGCCAGCAGCCAAGTTAGCGGGATGGGCTACGAGCAGTACTTC. This encodes CASSQVSGMGYEQYF.

The chain employs TRBV5-1 and TRBJ1-4; no firm D call. The CDR3 consists of 14 residues. Germline CDR1 reads SGHRS; CDR2 reads YFSETQ. V lost 0 bases, J lost 4 bases, and 7 bases lay in between. DNA for the CDR3: TGCGCCAGCAGCTTGGACTCATATAATGAAAAACTGTTTTTT. Encoded protein: CASSLDSYNEKLFF.

The V gene is TRBV28, the J gene TRBJ1-5; the D is unclear. Trimming stripped 3 bases from V and 5 bases from J, with 11 bases between. Germline V gene lookup returns CDR1 MDHEN and CDR2 SYDVKM. The CDR3 is made up of 14 amino acids. The DNA of the CDR3 is TGTGCCAGCAGTTTGACATCCAACTATCAGCCCCAGCATTTT. This encodes CASSLTSNYQPQHF.